The next 16 T cell receptor beta chains were all read from a single sample in a study of blood T cell repertoires in COVID-19. Using immunoSEQ multiplex PCR, the repertoire was profiled, and TCRdb retains in-frame clones only, with some absent. The table records roughly 100,000 clones, more than 70% of them present only once. The sample comprised peripheral blood. The receptors stem from a human donor in a cohort sampled during active COVID-19.

CDR3 sequence (DNA): TGTGCCAGCAGCGCACAGGCGGACACTGAAGCTTTCTTT. It encodes CASSAQADTEAFF. The chain joins TRBV7-9 to TRBJ1-1; weak D call: TRBD1 (5 bases). The CDR3 is 13 amino acids. Germline V gene sequence: CDR1 SEHNR, CDR2 FQNEAQ (reference sequence). V was trimmed by 5 bases and J by 3 bases, leaving 10 bases between them. The variable domain in full, completed from reference TRBV7-9 and TRBJ1-1, reads DTGVSQNPRHKITKRGQNVTFRCDPISEHNRLYWYRQTLGQGPEFLTYFQNEAQLEKSRLLSDRFSAERPKGSFSTLEIQRTEQGDSAMYLCASSAQADTEAFFGQGTRLTVV.

The chain combines TRBV19 with TRBJ2-7; the match to TRBD2 covers 11 bases. J gave up 2 bases and V 5 bases, and 8 bases lay outside the gene matches. The CDR3 has 16 residues. Germline V gene lookup returns CDR1 LNHDA and CDR2 SQIVND (reference sequence). The CDR3 reads CASSPETSGTAYEQYF. The CDR3 coding sequence is TGTGCCAGTAGTCCCGAGACTAGCGGGACGGCCTACGAGCAGTACTTC.

The V and J genes are TRBV9 and TRBJ2-2, with D hard to call. This CDR3 region has 12 residues. The ends were cut back, 3 bases at V and 4 bases at J, with 4 bases in the middle. Per germline, CDR1 SGDLS and CDR2 YYNGEE. CDR3 DNA sequence: TGTGCCAGCAGCGGGGCCACCGGGGAGCTGTTTTTT. As protein: CASSGATGELFF.

This clone was observed a few times. This rearrangement joins TRBV6-2 or TRBV6-3 to TRBJ2-6; TRBD1 agrees at 7 bases. The V segment lost 5 bases and the J segment 0 bases; nucleotides outside the gene matches: 13. From germline, CDR1 is MNHEY and CDR2 SVGEGT. The CDR3 sequence is 19 residues long. CDR3 sequence: CASSGYRGEGGSGANVLTF. The CDR3 nucleotides are TGTGCCAGCAGTGGGTACAGGGGTGAAGGAGGCTCTGGGGCCAACGTCCTGACTTTC.

V is TRBV18 and J is TRBJ2-7; 7 bases are a match to TRBD1. This CDR3 contains 14 residues. CDR1 is KGHSH, CDR2 LQKENI, per germline. Losses at the gene ends were 0 bases for V and 3 bases for J; bases not matched to a gene: 2. The CDR3 sequence: CASSPPDRDYEQYF. Written as DNA, the CDR3 is TGTGCCAGCTCACCACCTGACAGGGACTACGAGCAGTACTTC.

This chain connects TRBV3-1 (or the pseudogene TRBV3-2) to TRBJ2-1; 10 bases fit TRBD2. The CDR3 is 15 amino acids. The V segment lost 4 bases and the J segment 0 bases; nucleotides outside the gene matches: 0. Germline assignment: CDR1 LGHDT and CDR2 YNNKEL (reference sequence). CDR3 nucleotide sequence: TGTGCCAGCAGCCCTAGCGGGGGCTCCTACAATGAGCAGTTCTTC. This translates into CASSPSGGSYNEQFF.

DNA of the CDR3: TGTGCCAGCAGCCGTAGACAGGGGGCTAGGGGATATAATTCACCCCTCCACTTT. Protein: CASSRRQGARGYNSPLHF. The chain employs TRBV14 and TRBJ1-6; 10 bases agree with TRBD1. CDR1 SGHDN and CDR2 FVKESK come from the germline V gene. V dropped 4 bases and J dropped 4; count of bases not matched to a gene: 10. The CDR3 sequence is 18 residues long.

The chain combines TRBV25-1 with TRBJ2-7; D possibly corresponds to TRBD1 (5 bases). The CDR3 has 11 amino acids. Looked up from germline, CDR1 is MGHDK and CDR2 is SYGVNS. Deletions cut 2 bases from V and 11 bases from J, with 10 bases between. The CDR3 nucleotides read TGTGCCAGCAGTGAAGGGGCAGCTGAGTACTTC. Its translation is CASSEGAAEYF.

The chain employs TRBV7-2 and TRBJ2-1; D remains unclear. Trimming took off 5 bases at V and 8 bases at J, with 7 bases between the two ends. The V gene's germline CDR1 is SGHTA and CDR2 FQGNSA. This CDR3 has 11 residues. The CDR3 nucleotides read TGTGCCAGCAGCCGCAACTATGAGCAGTTCTTC. Its translation is CASSRNYEQFF.

This clone was found once. V gene TRBV7-8 combines with J gene TRBJ1-6, with TRBD1 matching 7 bases. V gave up 5 bases and J gave up 7 bases; unmatched junction bases: 11. The CDR3 has 16 amino acids. Germline V gives CDR1 SGHVS, CDR2 FQNEAQ. The chain's CDR3 is CASSPPRGQTNSPLHF. The CDR3 DNA is TGTGCCAGCAGCCCGCCGAGGGGACAGACAAATTCACCCCTCCACTTT. The entire variable domain, with the rest obtained from reference TRBV7-8 and TRBJ1-6, is as follows: GAGVSQSPRYKVAKRGQDVALRCDPISGHVSLFWYQQALGQGPEFLTYFQNEAQLDKSGLPSDRFFAERPEGSVSTLKIQRTQQEDSAVYLCASSPPRGQTNSPLHFGNGTRLTVT.

This clone was counted once. The DNA of the CDR3 is TGTGCCAGCTCTCCCACCCACACAGGTGTAGAACTGTTTTTT. Protein sequence: CASSPTHTGVELFF. The chain uses TRBV18 and TRBJ1-4, with D perhaps matching TRBD1 (5 bases). V lost 6 bases and J 12 bases, leaving 20 bases between the germline ends. CDR1 and CDR2 (germline): KGHSH, LQKENI. This CDR3 spans 14 amino acids.

The chain recombines TRBV6-5 with TRBJ1-6, with D perhaps matching TRBD1 (6 bases). The CDR3 covers 15 residues. Germline CDR1 MNHEY, CDR2 SVGAGI. With 8 bases removed from V and 3 bases from J, the gap between germline ends came to 14 bases. CDR3: CASGPTGNYNSPLHF. The CDR3 DNA sequence: TGTGCCAGCGGCCCGACAGGAAACTATAATTCACCCCTCCACTTT.

This chain uses TRBV7-2 with TRBJ2-3, with D possibly matching TRBD1 (5 bases). Trimming pared 1 base from V and 14 bases from J, leaving 13 bases between. The germline V gene has CDR1 SGHTA and CDR2 FQGNSA. The CDR3 runs 12 residues. The CDR3 coding sequence is TGTGCCAGCAGCTTAGAAACAGGCAGGGTGTATTTT. Protein sequence: CASSLETGRVYF.

This clone was picked up a small number of times. V gene TRBV4-3 combines with J gene TRBJ1-3; no clear D gene. Trimming shortened V by 1 base and J by 6 bases, and 19 bases separated the two germline ends. The CDR3 totals 17 residues. The germline CDR1 and CDR2 sequences are LGHNA and YSLEER. This CDR3 reads CASSQAVSQAGLNTIYF. CDR3 nucleotides: TGCGCCAGCAGCCAAGCAGTAAGCCAGGCCGGTTTAAACACCATATATTTT.

J is TRBJ2-7 and V is TRBV6-5; possible D gene TRBD1, 7 bases. V lost 3 bases to trimming and J lost 2 bases, with 14 bases between them. Germline V lookup: CDR1 MNHEY, CDR2 SVGAGI. The CDR3 runs 15 residues. CDR3 region: CASSYGQGGTYEQYF. The CDR3 bases are TGTGCCAGCAGTTATGGGCAGGGGGGCACCTACGAGCAGTACTTC.

The chain employs TRBV7-2 and TRBJ2-2, with 10 positions matching TRBD2. CDR1 and CDR2 (germline): SGHTA, FQGNSA. V shed 3 bases, J shed 8 bases, and the junction held 3 bases outside the gene matches. The CDR3 sequence is 14 residues long. The CDR3 protein is CASSFSSGGGELFF. In DNA, the CDR3 is TGTGCCAGCAGCTTTTCTAGCGGGGGAGGGGAGCTGTTTTTT.